The entry below describes one T cell receptor beta chain. No antigen is known for it. No base qualities exist here, and no much larger clone lies one base off it. These data are taken from a study of control samples from healthy donors and cancer patients (dated by TCRdb to the early 2020s). V drops 3 bases and J drops 6 bases, leaving 12 bases in between. CDR1 is given as SNHLY and CDR2 as FYNNEI, both from the germline V gene. From the cysteine through the phenylalanine, the CDR3 covers 13 amino acids. Only CDR3 DNA is held: 39 bases, read in frame from base 1. Libraries were constructed by the immunoSEQ multiplex PCR assay. TCRdb re-hosts the immuneACCESS table, in-frame sequences only. Its copies lack some clones; in the studies checked, an unresolved V gene accounts for under half of them, and the cause for the rest is not known. This sample comprises some 39,000 clones, about four fifths of them detected only once. Together, the top ten hold roughly 21% of the sample.

Sample: PBMCs. The receptor's source is a woman aged 55-70 years with lung cancer. The sequence joins TRBV2 to TRBJ2-7, with the D gene not confidently named. For the CDR3, the sequence is CASSDDLPREQYF. The bases are TGTGCCAGCAGTGACGACCTACCACGCGAGCAGTACTTC.